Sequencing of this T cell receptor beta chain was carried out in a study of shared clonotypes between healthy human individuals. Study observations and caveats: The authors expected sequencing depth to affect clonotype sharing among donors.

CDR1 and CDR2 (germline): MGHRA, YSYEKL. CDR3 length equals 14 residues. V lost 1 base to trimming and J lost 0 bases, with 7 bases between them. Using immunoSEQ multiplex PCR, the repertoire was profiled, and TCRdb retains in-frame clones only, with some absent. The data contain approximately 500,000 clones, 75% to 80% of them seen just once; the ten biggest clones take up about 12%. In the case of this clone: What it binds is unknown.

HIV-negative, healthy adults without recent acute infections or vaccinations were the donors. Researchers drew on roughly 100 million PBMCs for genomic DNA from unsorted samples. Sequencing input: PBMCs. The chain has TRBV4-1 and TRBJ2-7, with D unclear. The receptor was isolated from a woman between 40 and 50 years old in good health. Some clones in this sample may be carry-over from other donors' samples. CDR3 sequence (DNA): TGCGCCAGCAGCCAAGTCACGGTCTCCTACGAGCAGTACTTC. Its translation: CASSQVTVSYEQYF.